This T cell receptor beta chain was captured in a study of tumor-infiltrating lymphocytes in localized non-small cell lung cancer. Broader study findings: T-cell fraction did not differ between immunotypes IM1 and IM2.

This CDR3 has 15 residues. CDR1 is SGHRS and CDR2 is YFSETQ in the germline V gene. V shed 4 bases, J shed 10 bases, and the junction held 13 bases outside the gene matches. Note on this clone: Its antigen remains unknown.

The protocol was immunoSEQ multiplex PCR, while the TCRdb copy is restricted to in-frame clones and leaves out a portion. The sample includes about 14,000 clones, roughly 70% seen only once; the top ten take about 4%. This clonotype was sampled from a human donor with non-small cell lung cancer. The specimen was lung tumor tissue. The chain joins TRBV5-1 to TRBJ2-3; 9 nucleotides line up with TRBD2. CDR3 protein: CASSPLAGEKSAQYF. The CDR3 nucleotides are TGCGCCAGCAGCCCCTTAGCGGGGGAGAAGTCGGCGCAGTATTTT.